What follows are 18 T cell receptor beta chains derived from one specimen sequenced in a study of T cells after posttransplantation cyclophosphamide. Data came from immunoSEQ multiplex PCR; TCRdb stores just in-frame clones and leaves some out. The repertoire holds fewer than 6,000 clones, with around 72% as singletons. Busulfan-fludarabine conditioning, marrow transplant, and cyclophosphamide on days +3 and +4 were administered. The sample here was PBMCs, taken 362 days after allogeneic stem cell transplant with posttransplant cyclophosphamide. The receptor set was obtained from a male patient in his sixties who received an allogeneic stem cell transplant from an unrelated donor, was CMV-positive, and had acute GVHD only. Some of the T cells may derive from the graft donor.

The genes are TRBV6-1 and TRBJ2-5; the match to TRBD2 covers 14 bases. The junction had 4 bases not matched to a gene; V was cut back by 4 bases and J by 3 bases. CDR1 MNHNS and CDR2 SASEGT come from the germline V gene. The CDR3 runs to 16 residues. CDR3 nucleotides: TGTGCCAGCAGTGGAAGGGGACTAGCGGGGGAAGAGACCCAGTACTTC. Its translation: CASSGRGLAGEETQYF.

This chain connects TRBV30 to TRBJ2-1, with a tentative D call TRBD2 (7 bases). The germline CDR1 and CDR2 sequences are GTSNPN and SVGIG (reference sequence). V was clipped by 3 bases and J by 7 bases, with 19 bases between them. The CDR3 contains 15 residues. As DNA, the CDR3 is TGTGCCTGGAGACCCGGTGGACTAGGGGGGAATGAGCAGTTCTTC. It is translated as CAWRPGGLGGNEQFF.

The V and J genes are TRBV6-5 and TRBJ2-3; 8 bases agree with TRBD1. The ends lost 5 bases at V and 6 bases at J; junction bases unmatched: 4. In germline, CDR1 is MNHEY, CDR2 SVGAGI. The CDR3 has 13 amino acids. CDR3 amino acids: CASSRQGRDTQYF. In DNA form, the CDR3 reads TGTGCCAGCAGTCGACAGGGGAGGGATACGCAGTATTTT.

V gene TRBV7-9 combines with J gene TRBJ2-3, with 12 bases identical to TRBD2. The length of the CDR3 is 16 residues. Germline V lookup: CDR1 SEHNR, CDR2 FQNEAQ (reference sequence). Trimming took 1 base from V and 4 from J; bases not matched to a gene: 3. For the CDR3, the DNA is TGTGCCAGCAGCTTAGGACTAGCGGGAGTCGCAGATACGCAGTATTTT. This sequence encodes CASSLGLAGVADTQYF. Drawing the rest from reference TRBV7-9 and TRBJ2-3, the complete variable domain is DTGVSQNPRHKITKRGQNVTFRCDPISEHNRLYWYRQTLGQGPEFLTYFQNEAQLEKSRLLSDRFSAERPKGSFSTLEIQRTEQGDSAMYLCASSLGLAGVADTQYFGPGTRLTVL.

This chain links TRBV6-5 with TRBJ2-1, with TRBD2 matching 15 bases. The junction had 3 bases not matched to a gene; V was cut back by 2 bases and J by 7 bases. CDR1 is MNHEY, CDR2 SVGAGI, per germline. The CDR3 has 16 residues. CDR3 sequence: CASSYTGLAGGNEQFF. In DNA form, the CDR3 reads TGTGCCAGCAGTTACACTGGACTAGCGGGGGGGAATGAGCAGTTCTTC.

The chain carries TRBV30 and TRBJ2-3; a weak D match, TRBD2 (5 bases). This CDR3 contains 13 residues. V was trimmed by 3 bases and J by 6 bases, leaving 13 bases between them. CDR1 is GTSNPN and CDR2 is SVGIG in the germline V gene (reference sequence). The CDR3 nucleotides read TGTGCCTGGAGGAAGGGAGCCAGCGATACGCAGTATTTT. It specifies CAWRKGASDTQYF.

The V and J genes are TRBV4-2 and TRBJ2-1; 10 positions agree with TRBD2. Trimming removed 1 base from V and 7 bases from J; junction bases left unmatched: 16. The CDR3 loop spans 19 amino acids. CDR1 is LGHNA, CDR2 YNFKEQ, per germline. The CDR3 loop is CASSQAWLAGAPSRNEQFF. The CDR3 nucleotides read TGTGCCAGCAGCCAAGCTTGGCTAGCGGGGGCCCCTTCCCGAAATGAGCAGTTCTTC.

The V and J genes are TRBV7-2 and TRBJ2-1; the D is unclear. V lost 4 bases and J lost 4, with 5 bases in between. CDR1 SGHTA and CDR2 FQGNSA come from the germline V gene. The CDR3 is made up of 12 amino acids. The CDR3 region is CASSSQYNEQFF. The CDR3 DNA follows: TGTGCCAGCAGCTCACAGTACAATGAGCAGTTCTTC.

This clone is categorized as medium-sized. This chain joins TRBV4-2 and TRBJ1-4; D might be TRBD1 (6 bases). Germline CDR1 reads LGHNA; CDR2 reads YNFKEQ. V gave up 0 bases and J gave up 3 bases, with 14 bases separating them. The CDR3 is 17 residues long. This chain's CDR3 is CASSQDLIEGANEKLFF. The CDR3 coding sequence is TGTGCCAGCAGCCAAGATCTTATAGAGGGGGCTAATGAAAAACTGTTTTTT.

The chain employs TRBV7-9 and TRBJ2-7; D perhaps matches TRBD1 (5 bases). The CDR3 spans 15 residues. V lost 7 bases and J lost 1, with 17 bases in between. Germline V CDR1 and CDR2: SEHNR, FQNEAQ (reference sequence). The CDR3 sequence: CASTPVGLSSYEQYF. CDR3 nucleotides: TGTGCCAGCACCCCCGTGGGGCTGTCTTCCTACGAGCAGTACTTC.

The chain carries TRBV27 and TRBJ2-6, with TRBD1 matching 8 bases. Trimming took 8 bases from V and 2 from J; bases not matched to a gene: 8. This CDR3 contains 16 residues. Germline loops: CDR1 MNHEY, CDR2 SMNVEV (reference sequence). DNA of the CDR3: TGTGCCAGCGGCACAGGGGGAACGGCTGGGGCCAACGTCCTGACTTTC. This sequence encodes CASGTGGTAGANVLTF.

The count of this clone is one. The V call is TRBV7-2, the J call TRBJ2-7, with 7 bases identical to TRBD2. Germline-derived CDR1 and CDR2 are SGHTA and FQGNSA. J lost 1 base, V lost 1 base, and 1 base had no gene match. The CDR3 runs 14 residues. The CDR3 loop is CASSLGGGSYEQYF. The CDR3 DNA is TGTGCCAGCAGCTTAGGGGGGGGGTCCTACGAGCAGTACTTC.

The chain carries TRBV5-1 and TRBJ1-5, with D hard to call. The CDR3 loop spans 13 amino acids. The V and J ends lost 0 bases and 6 bases respectively, with 7 bases between them. CDR1 is SGHRS and CDR2 is YFSETQ in the germline V gene. CDR3 bases: TGCGCCAGCAGCTTGGGTTCCGGTCAGCCCCAGCATTTT. This sequence encodes CASSLGSGQPQHF.

This clone was counted between two and nine times. The chain joins TRBV6-6 to TRBJ1-1; D uncertain. This CDR3 comprises 14 residues. Germline V gene data show CDR1 as MNHNY and CDR2 as SVGAGI (reference sequence). Trimming pared 6 bases from V and 4 bases from J, leaving 15 bases between. CDR3 DNA sequence: TGTGCCAGCAGCTACCTAAACTCGGGCACTGAAGCTTTCTTT. Its protein is CASSYLNSGTEAFF.

This rearrangement joins TRBV6-5 to TRBJ2-2, with D possibly matching TRBD2 (5 bases). V was clipped by 6 bases and J by 1 base, with 12 bases between them. The length of the CDR3 is 15 residues. CDR1 is MNHEY and CDR2 is SVGAGI in the germline V gene. The CDR3 bases are TGTGCCAGCAGCTCCCCCGGAGGGAACACCGGGGAGCTGTTTTTT. Encoded protein: CASSSPGGNTGELFF.

This clone was seen just once. The chain has TRBV15 and TRBJ2-3; a possible D gene is TRBD2 (5 bases). V lost 0 bases and J lost 4, with 8 bases in between. The CDR3 runs 14 residues. Per germline, CDR1 LNHNV and CDR2 YYDKDF (reference sequence). The CDR3 loop reads CATSRDRTADTQYF. CDR3 bases: TGTGCCACCAGCAGAGATCGGACTGCAGATACGCAGTATTTT.

The V gene is TRBV9, the J gene TRBJ2-5; TRBD2 agrees at 7 bases. This CDR3 comprises 15 residues. Germline V gene sequence: CDR1 SGDLS, CDR2 YYNGEE. J gave up 4 bases and V 3 bases, and 9 bases lay outside the gene matches. The CDR3 coding sequence is TGTGCCAGCAGCGAAACTAGCGCTCCGTCAGAGACCCAGTACTTC. Amino acids: CASSETSAPSETQYF.

In DNA form, the CDR3 reads TGCGCCAGCAGTGAACGACAAACAGGGGGCGGAGATACGCAGTATTTT. This translates into CASSERQTGGGDTQYF. The chain joins TRBV10-1 to TRBJ2-3; TRBD1 matches 9 bases. With V trimmed by 3 bases and J by 5 bases, 9 bases remained unmatched. CDR1 and CDR2 from the germline V gene are WNHNN and SYGVQD (reference sequence). The CDR3 loop spans 16 amino acids.